The next 24 T cell receptor beta chains were all read from a single sample in a study of shared clonotypes between healthy human individuals. Using immunoSEQ multiplex PCR, the repertoire was profiled, and TCRdb retains in-frame clones only, with some absent. The sample shows 2 million to 2.5 million clones, around 90% of them seen only once. Material for sequencing was naive CD4+ T cells from PBMCs. The subset is: CD45RA+ positively selected. The receptors were sampled from a man between 18 and 29 years old in good health. Some clones in this sample may be carry-over from other donors' samples.

The chain combines TRBV27 with TRBJ1-5; TRBD1 is a possible D gene (5 bases). This CDR3 comprises 15 residues. Germline values: CDR1 MNHEY, CDR2 SMNVEV (reference sequence). V was clipped by 3 bases and J by 0 bases, with 9 bases between them. In DNA, the CDR3 is TGTGCCAGCAGTTTTGACAGCCATAGCAATCAGCCCCAGCATTTT. Its protein product is CASSFDSHSNQPQHF.

The V and J genes are TRBV18 and TRBJ2-7; a weak D match, TRBD1 (7 bases). The CDR3 spans 14 residues. CDR1 is KGHSH and CDR2 is LQKENI in the germline V gene. The V end lost 3 bases, the J end lost 7 bases, and 16 bases lay between the germline ends. CDR3 in DNA: TGTGCCAGCTCACCGGGGAGGACAGGTCGTGAGCAGTACTTC. Protein product: CASSPGRTGREQYF.

This clone showed up just a few times. The V gene is TRBV28, the J gene TRBJ1-5, with D perhaps TRBD1 (5 bases). V lost 5 bases and J lost 6, with 20 bases in between. CDR1 and CDR2 (germline): MDHEN, SYDVKM. The CDR3 loop spans 16 amino acids. The CDR3: CASSPVGQGRIQPQHF. The CDR3 DNA follows: TGTGCCAGCAGTCCGGTCGGGCAGGGAAGAATTCAGCCCCAGCATTTT. The entire variable domain, with the rest obtained from reference TRBV28 and TRBJ1-5, is as follows: DVKVTQSSRYLVKRTGEKVFLECVQDMDHENMFWYRQDPGLGLRLIYFSYDVKMKEKGDIPEGYSVSREKKERFSLILESASTNQTSMYLCASSPVGQGRIQPQHFGDGTRLSIL.

V gene TRBV28 combines with J gene TRBJ2-1, with D tentatively TRBD1 or TRBD2 (6 bases each). The CDR3 contains 15 residues. The V and J ends lost 6 bases and 7 bases respectively, with 19 bases between them. CDR1 and CDR2 (germline): MDHEN, SYDVKM. CDR3 nucleotide sequence: TGTGCCAGCAGGGGCGGGACACGAGAATTGAATGAGCAGTTCTTC. Protein product: CASRGGTRELNEQFF.

The V call is TRBV28, the J call TRBJ1-6, with a possible D match to TRBD1 (6 bases). There are 15 residues in the CDR3. Germline values: CDR1 MDHEN, CDR2 SYDVKM. The V gene lost 5 bases and the J gene lost 7 bases, with 15 bases spanning the gap. DNA of the CDR3: TGTGCCAGCAGTCCTGGGGGGGCAAGGAATTCACCCCTCCACTTT. Translated, it gives CASSPGGARNSPLHF.

Concerning this clone: Different DNA sequences within this sample yield the same CDR3. The chain recombines TRBV28 with TRBJ2-7; a weak D match, TRBD1 (6 bases). Trimming left V 4 bases short and J 4 bases short, with 11 bases between. Germline assignment: CDR1 MDHEN and CDR2 SYDVKM. The CDR3 runs to 13 residues. CDR3 sequence (DNA): TGTGCCAGCAGTTCGGGGCAGGGGTACGAGCAGTACTTC. This codes for CASSSGQGYEQYF.

The chain recombines TRBV5-1 with TRBJ2-7, with unresolved D. The CDR3 totals 16 residues. The germline gives CDR1 SGHRS, CDR2 YFSETQ. V was trimmed by 4 bases and J by 0 bases, leaving 17 bases between them. For the CDR3, the DNA is TGCGCCAGCAGCCTTGACTCCCCCCGGAGCTCCTACGAGCAGTACTTC. It specifies CASSLDSPRSSYEQYF.

For the CDR3, the DNA is TGTGCCAGCAGCCGGGGACTCTATGGCTACACCTTC. This codes for CASSRGLYGYTF. The chain links TRBV14 to TRBJ1-2, with TRBD1 as a possible D gene (5 bases). CDR3 length: 12 amino acids. V lost 4 bases to trimming and J lost 4 bases, with 7 bases between them. CDR1 and CDR2 from the germline V gene are SGHDN and FVKESK.

The rearrangement joins TRBV29-1 to TRBJ2-7, with 11 bases that match TRBD1. The CDR3 spans 14 residues. Per the germline V gene, CDR1 is SQVTM and CDR2 is ANQGSEA. V was pared by 7 bases and J by 3 bases, with 8 bases of the junction left unmatched. In DNA form, the CDR3 reads TGCAGCGCCATCGGACAGGGGGCAAGCTACGAGCAGTACTTC. Protein product: CSAIGQGASYEQYF.

CDR3 in DNA: TGCAGCGTTGTTACAGGGACATCGTATGGCTACACCTTC. Amino acid sequence: CSVVTGTSYGYTF. V and J are TRBV29-1 and TRBJ1-2, with a possible D match to TRBD1 (6 bases). Germline-derived CDR1 and CDR2 are SQVTM and ANQGSEA. Trimming stripped 4 bases from V and 5 bases from J, with 14 bases between. The CDR3 has 13 residues.

The chain employs TRBV6-1 and TRBJ2-7; 7 positions agree with TRBD2. The germline V gene encodes CDR1 MNHNS and CDR2 SASEGT. Germline trimming cut 1 base from V and 0 bases from J; bases unmatched to any gene: 6. The CDR3 is 16 residues long. The CDR3 bases are TGTGCCAGCAGTGAAGGGCCTAGCGGCAGCTCCTACGAGCAGTACTTC. Its translation: CASSEGPSGSSYEQYF.

V usage is TRBV28 and J usage is TRBJ2-7; TRBD2 agrees at 16 bases. Trimming took 6 bases from V and 11 from J; bases not matched to a gene: 19. This CDR3 is built from 18 residues. Germline V gives CDR1 MDHEN, CDR2 SYDVKM. The CDR3 reads CASRVTGTSGRANLEEYF. CDR3 nucleotide sequence: TGTGCCAGCAGGGTTACCGGGACTAGCGGGAGGGCCAATTTAGAGGAGTACTTC. Supplemented by reference TRBV28 and TRBJ2-7, the full variable domain reads DVKVTQSSRYLVKRTGEKVFLECVQDMDHENMFWYRQDPGLGLRLIYFSYDVKMKEKGDIPEGYSVSREKKERFSLILESASTNQTSMYLCASRVTGTSGRANLEEYFGPGTRLTVT.

In this sample, this clone turned up once. The chain couples TRBV18 to TRBJ2-7; no reliable D call. The V end lost 1 base, the J end lost 6 bases, and 19 bases lay between the germline ends. The CDR3 is 16 residues long. CDR1 and CDR2 from the germline V gene are KGHSH and LQKENI. CDR3 amino acids: CASSPLLEAATSEQYF. CDR3 in DNA: TGTGCCAGCTCACCACTGTTAGAAGCAGCGACCTCCGAGCAGTACTTC.

The chain has TRBV10-3 and TRBJ2-1, with TRBD1 matching 8 bases. This CDR3 region has 16 residues. The V and J ends lost 0 bases and 8 bases, in that order; junction bases with no gene match: 9. CDR1 and CDR2 (germline): ENHRY, SYGVKD. CDR3 loop: CAISESPDRARDEQFF. The CDR3 DNA is TGTGCCATCAGTGAGTCGCCGGACAGGGCGAGGGATGAGCAGTTCTTC.

In regard to this clone: This specimen includes other DNA sequences encoding the same CDR3. The gene calls are TRBV7-9 and TRBJ2-3; maybe TRBD2 (5 bases). The CDR3 sequence is 14 residues long. From germline, CDR1 is SEHNR and CDR2 FQNEAQ (reference sequence). Trimming removed 3 bases from V and 2 bases from J, with 9 bases in between. The CDR3 spells CASSLGLATDTQYF. DNA for the CDR3: TGTGCCAGCAGCTTGGGCCTAGCCACAGATACGCAGTATTTT.

The V and J genes are TRBV6-1 and TRBJ1-5; unclear D gene. Trimming cost V 5 bases and J 2 bases, with 13 bases left between them. The length of the CDR3 is 15 residues. Germline CDR1 MNHNS, CDR2 SASEGT. The CDR3 sequence is CASSPEVVGNQPQHF. The CDR3 bases are TGTGCCAGCAGTCCGGAAGTGGTTGGCAATCAGCCCCAGCATTTT.

The chain joins TRBV28 to TRBJ2-7; 7 bases are shared with TRBD1. Unmatched junction bases numbered 7, after V lost 5 bases and J lost 0 bases. Looked up from germline, CDR1 is MDHEN and CDR2 is SYDVKM. The CDR3 totals 15 residues. The CDR3 loop reads CASSLRQGNSYEQYF. The CDR3 nucleotides read TGTGCCAGCAGTCTCCGACAGGGAAACTCCTACGAGCAGTACTTC. Full variable domain (rest looked up from reference TRBV28 and TRBJ2-7): DVKVTQSSRYLVKRTGEKVFLECVQDMDHENMFWYRQDPGLGLRLIYFSYDVKMKEKGDIPEGYSVSREKKERFSLILESASTNQTSMYLCASSLRQGNSYEQYFGPGTRLTVT.

The rearrangement joins TRBV4-1 to TRBJ2-5; the match to TRBD1 covers 10 bases. Germline assignment: CDR1 MGHRA and CDR2 YSYEKL. J was trimmed by 6 bases and V by 3 bases; bases with no gene match: 7. The CDR3 runs 15 residues. The CDR3 here is CASSQLGTGAQTQYF. CDR3 nucleotides: TGCGCCAGCAGCCAGCTTGGGACAGGGGCCCAGACCCAGTACTTC.

This chain links TRBV19 with TRBJ2-6; TRBD1 agrees at 8 bases. From germline, CDR1 is LNHDA and CDR2 SQIVND (reference sequence). The V gene end was trimmed by 4 bases and the J gene end by 3 bases; junction bases not matched to a gene: 8. CDR3 length equals 17 residues. DNA of the CDR3: TGTGCCAGTAGTACGGCGCAGGGGGCGCTTGGGGCCAACGTCCTGACTTTC. Amino acids: CASSTAQGALGANVLTF.

Regarding this clone: In the same sample, other DNA sequences code for this CDR3. This rearrangement joins TRBV9 to TRBJ1-1, with a possible D match to TRBD1 (6 bases). The CDR3 sequence is 14 residues long. V was pared by 0 bases and J by 1 base, with 7 bases between. Germline CDR1 reads SGDLS; CDR2 reads YYNGEE. CDR3 bases: TGTGCCAGCAGCGTAGGGGGGGCGAACACTGAAGCTTTCTTT. Translated, it gives CASSVGGANTEAFF.

This clone was detected only a few times. The J gene is TRBJ2-7, the V gene TRBV7-2, with D uncertain. The CDR3 has 11 residues. Trimming stripped 5 bases from V and 6 bases from J, with 8 bases between. Germline-derived CDR1 and CDR2 are SGHTA and FQGNSA. The DNA for the CDR3 is TGTGCCAGCAGCCAGTACGGCGAGCAGTACTTC. Its translation: CASSQYGEQYF.

The gene calls are TRBV5-1 and TRBJ2-3; 13 positions agree with TRBD2. This CDR3 has 15 residues. With V trimmed by 4 bases and J by 6 bases, 5 bases remained unmatched. Germline V CDR1 and CDR2: SGHRS, YFSETQ. The CDR3 loop is CASSPTSGRVDTQYF. CDR3 sequence (DNA): TGCGCCAGCAGCCCTACTAGCGGGAGGGTGGATACGCAGTATTTT.

The chain combines TRBV5-1 with TRBJ2-5; 14 nucleotides match TRBD2. V lost 4 bases to trimming and J lost 5 bases; unmatched junction nucleotides: 7. Germline V CDR1 and CDR2: SGHRS, YFSETQ. CDR3 length: 16 amino acids. CDR3 in amino acids: CASSQGTSGSRETQYF. As DNA, the CDR3 is TGCGCCAGCAGCCAAGGGACTAGCGGGAGTAGGGAGACCCAGTACTTC.

The V gene is TRBV9, the J gene TRBJ2-4; 7 nucleotides match TRBD1. The CDR3 totals 14 residues. With V trimmed by 0 bases and J by 4 bases, 1 base remained unmatched. Germline-derived CDR1 and CDR2 are SGDLS and YYNGEE. CDR3 DNA: TGTGCCAGCAGCGTAGGACAGGGAAAAAACATTCAGTACTTC. Translating it yields CASSVGQGKNIQYF.